This TCR beta chain was sequenced in a study of tumor-infiltrating lymphocytes in primary liver carcinoma. Study observations and caveats: Tumor-blood pairs (like tumor-adjacent pairs) overlapped less than tumor region pairs did.

Co-extracted RNA and DNA came from approximately 20-30 mg of unsorted bulk tissue. The patients, who had chronic HBV infection, were treatment-naive (untreated). The researchers produced TCR beta cDNA from roughly 500 ng total RNA with a constant-region primer. For TCR beta, libraries were produced by three nested multiplex PCR rounds using slightly modified ARM-PCR. PCR rounds one and two used TRBV1-TRBV30 forward primers with a C-beta reverse primer for around 11 cycles each. TCRdb re-called the multiplex PCR reads with MiXCR, one entry per CDR3 protein. In the table there are fewer than 200,000 distinct CDR3 sequences, around four fifths of which are singletons. Concerning this clonotype: What it recognizes is unknown. Sequence at one end of the junction differs from germline and may be a read error.

Per germline, CDR1 SGHNT and CDR2 YYREEE (reference sequence). This CDR3 spans 15 amino acids. The source of this sequence is a man in his forties with primary liver carcinoma and hepatitis B virus infection. The sample consisted of tumor tissue from primary liver carcinoma. The V call is TRBV5-4, the J call TRBJ2-3, with TRBD2 matching 7 bases. CDR3 loop: CANSKGLVVTDTQCF. Here the CDR3 DNA reads TGTGCCAACAGCAAAGGACTAGTGGTCACAGATACGCAGTGTTTT.